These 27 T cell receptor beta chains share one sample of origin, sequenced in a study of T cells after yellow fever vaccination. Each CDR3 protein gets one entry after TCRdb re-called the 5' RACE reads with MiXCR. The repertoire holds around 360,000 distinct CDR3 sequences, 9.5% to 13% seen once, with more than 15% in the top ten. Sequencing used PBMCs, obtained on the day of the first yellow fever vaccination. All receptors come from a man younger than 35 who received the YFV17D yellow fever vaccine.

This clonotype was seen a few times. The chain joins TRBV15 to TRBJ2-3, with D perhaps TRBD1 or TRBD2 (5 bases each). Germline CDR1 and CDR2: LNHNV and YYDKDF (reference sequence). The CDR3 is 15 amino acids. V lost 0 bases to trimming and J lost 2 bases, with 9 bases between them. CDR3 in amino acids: CATSRDPGATDTQYF. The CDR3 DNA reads TGTGCCACCAGCAGAGATCCCGGGGCCACAGATACGCAGTATTTT.

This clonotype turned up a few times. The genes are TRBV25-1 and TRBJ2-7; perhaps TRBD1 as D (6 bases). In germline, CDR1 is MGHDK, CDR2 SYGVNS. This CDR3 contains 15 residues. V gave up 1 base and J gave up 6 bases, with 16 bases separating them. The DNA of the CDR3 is TGTGCCAGCAGTGAATGGGCCAGGGGTTGGACCGAGCAGTACTTC. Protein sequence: CASSEWARGWTEQYF.

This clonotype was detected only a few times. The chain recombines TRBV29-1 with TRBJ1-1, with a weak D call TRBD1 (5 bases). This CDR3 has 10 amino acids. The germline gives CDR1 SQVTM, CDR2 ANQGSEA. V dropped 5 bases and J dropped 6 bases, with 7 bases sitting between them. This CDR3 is CSVWGAEAFF. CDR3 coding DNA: TGCAGCGTTTGGGGGGCTGAAGCTTTCTTT. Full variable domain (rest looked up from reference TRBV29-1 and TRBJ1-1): SAVISQKPSRDICQRGTSLTIQCQVDSQVTMMFWYRQQPGQSLTLIATANQGSEATYESGFVIDKFPISRPNLTFSTLTVSNMSPEDSSIYLCSVWGAEAFFGQGTRLTVV.

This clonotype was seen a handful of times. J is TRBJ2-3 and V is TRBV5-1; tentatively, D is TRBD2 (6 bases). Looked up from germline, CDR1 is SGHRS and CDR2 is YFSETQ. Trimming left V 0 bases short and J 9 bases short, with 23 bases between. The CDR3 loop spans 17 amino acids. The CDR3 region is CASSLANPGLAPGTQYF. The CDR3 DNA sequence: TGCGCCAGCAGCTTGGCAAATCCGGGACTTGCTCCGGGAACGCAGTATTTT.

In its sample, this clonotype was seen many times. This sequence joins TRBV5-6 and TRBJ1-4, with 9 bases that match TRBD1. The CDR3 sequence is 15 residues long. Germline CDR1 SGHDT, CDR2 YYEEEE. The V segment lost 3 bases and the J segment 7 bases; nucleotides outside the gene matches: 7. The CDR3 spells CASSSPGTGSEKLFF. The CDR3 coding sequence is TGTGCCAGCAGCTCACCCGGGACAGGGTCTGAAAAACTGTTTTTT.

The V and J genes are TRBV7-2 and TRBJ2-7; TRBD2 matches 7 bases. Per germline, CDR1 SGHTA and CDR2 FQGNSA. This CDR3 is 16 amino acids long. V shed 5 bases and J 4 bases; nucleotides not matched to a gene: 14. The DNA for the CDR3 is TGTGCCAGCAGCACCCTCAATAGCGGGTATCATTACGAGCAGTACGTC. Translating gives CASSTLNSGYHYEQYV.

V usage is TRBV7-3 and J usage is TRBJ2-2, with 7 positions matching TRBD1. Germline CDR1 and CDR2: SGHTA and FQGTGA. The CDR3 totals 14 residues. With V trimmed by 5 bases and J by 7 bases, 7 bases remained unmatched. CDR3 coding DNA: TGTGCCAGCAGCCCTATGACAGGGTTCGGGGAGCTGTTTTTT. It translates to CASSPMTGFGELFF.

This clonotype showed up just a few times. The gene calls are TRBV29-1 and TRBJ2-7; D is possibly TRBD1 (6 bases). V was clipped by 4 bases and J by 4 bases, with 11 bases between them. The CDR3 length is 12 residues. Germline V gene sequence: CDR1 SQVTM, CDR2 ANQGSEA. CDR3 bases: TGCAGCGTTGGAGAACAGGGTTACGAGCAGTACTTC. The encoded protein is CSVGEQGYEQYF.

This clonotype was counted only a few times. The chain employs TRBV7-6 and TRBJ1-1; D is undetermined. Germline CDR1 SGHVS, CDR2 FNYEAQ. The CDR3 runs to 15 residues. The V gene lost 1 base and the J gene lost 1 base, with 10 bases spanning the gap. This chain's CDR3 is CASSLEPLGNTEAFF. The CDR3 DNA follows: TGTGCCAGCAGCTTAGAACCCCTTGGGAACACTGAAGCTTTCTTT.

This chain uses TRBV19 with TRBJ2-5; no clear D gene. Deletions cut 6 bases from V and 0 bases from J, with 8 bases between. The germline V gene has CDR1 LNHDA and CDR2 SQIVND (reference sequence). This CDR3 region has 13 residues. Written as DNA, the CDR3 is TGTGCCAGTAGCGGAGCCTACCAAGAGACCCAGTACTTC. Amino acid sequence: CASSGAYQETQYF.

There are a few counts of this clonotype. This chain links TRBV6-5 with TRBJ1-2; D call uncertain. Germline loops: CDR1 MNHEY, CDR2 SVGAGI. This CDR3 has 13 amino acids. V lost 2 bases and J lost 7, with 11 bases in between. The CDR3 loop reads CASSYDPKGGYTF. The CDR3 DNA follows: TGTGCCAGCAGTTACGACCCCAAGGGTGGCTACACCTTC.

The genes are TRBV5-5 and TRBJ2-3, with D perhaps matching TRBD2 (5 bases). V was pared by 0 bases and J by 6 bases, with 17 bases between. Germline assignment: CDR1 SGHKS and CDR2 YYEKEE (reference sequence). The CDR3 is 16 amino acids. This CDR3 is CASSLGIALVVDTQYF. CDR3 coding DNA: TGTGCCAGCAGCTTGGGAATAGCACTAGTGGTTGATACGCAGTATTTT.

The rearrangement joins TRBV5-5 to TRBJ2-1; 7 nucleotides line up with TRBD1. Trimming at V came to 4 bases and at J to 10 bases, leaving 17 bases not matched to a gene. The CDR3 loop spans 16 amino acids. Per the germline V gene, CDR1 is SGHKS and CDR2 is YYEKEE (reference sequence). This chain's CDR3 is CASSLLDRLLSYEQFF. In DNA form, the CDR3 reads TGTGCCAGCAGCCTCCTGGACAGGCTGCTATCATACGAGCAGTTCTTC.

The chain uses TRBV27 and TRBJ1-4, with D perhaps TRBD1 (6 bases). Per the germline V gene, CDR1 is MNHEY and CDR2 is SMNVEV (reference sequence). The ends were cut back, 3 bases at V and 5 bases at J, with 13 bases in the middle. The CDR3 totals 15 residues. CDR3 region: CASSFKTGGNEKLFF. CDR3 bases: TGTGCCAGCAGTTTCAAGACAGGCGGGAATGAAAAACTGTTTTTT.

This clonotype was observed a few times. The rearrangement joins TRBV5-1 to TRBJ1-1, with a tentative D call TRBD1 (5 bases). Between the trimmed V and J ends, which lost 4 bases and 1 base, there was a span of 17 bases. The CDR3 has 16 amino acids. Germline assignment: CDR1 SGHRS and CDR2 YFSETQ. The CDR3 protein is CASSPEVGAGNTEAFF. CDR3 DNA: TGCGCCAGCAGCCCGGAGGTCGGGGCGGGGAACACTGAAGCTTTCTTT.

CDR3 loop: CASSAGTGAPTEAFF. The CDR3 nucleotides are TGTGCCAGCAGCGCCGGGACAGGGGCACCAACCGAAGCTTTCTTT. The chain is built from TRBV9 and TRBJ1-1; 10 bases match TRBD1. The CDR3 runs 15 residues. V was pared by 3 bases and J by 8 bases, with 10 bases of the junction left unmatched. Germline V gene sequence: CDR1 SGDLS, CDR2 YYNGEE.

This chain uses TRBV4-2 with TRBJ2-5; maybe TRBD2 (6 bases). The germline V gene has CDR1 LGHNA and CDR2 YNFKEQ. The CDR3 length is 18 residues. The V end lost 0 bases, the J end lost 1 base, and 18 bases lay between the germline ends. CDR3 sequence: CASSQDRDTGDLQETQYF. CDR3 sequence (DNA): TGTGCCAGCAGCCAAGATCGAGACACGGGGGACCTCCAAGAGACCCAGTACTTC.

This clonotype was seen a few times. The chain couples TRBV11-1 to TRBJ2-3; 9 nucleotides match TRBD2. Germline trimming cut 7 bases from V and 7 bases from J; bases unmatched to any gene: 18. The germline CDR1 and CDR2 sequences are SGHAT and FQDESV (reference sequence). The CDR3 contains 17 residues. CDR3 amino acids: CASIKQGKRGARNTQYF. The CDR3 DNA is TGTGCCAGCATCAAACAGGGCAAGCGGGGGGCTCGCAATACGCAGTATTTT. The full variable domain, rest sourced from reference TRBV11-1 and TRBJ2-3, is EAEVAQSPRYKITEKSQAVAFWCDPISGHATLYWYRQILGQGPELLVQFQDESVVDDSQLPKDRFSAERLKGVDSTLKIQPAELGDSAMYLCASIKQGKRGARNTQYFGPGTRLTVL.

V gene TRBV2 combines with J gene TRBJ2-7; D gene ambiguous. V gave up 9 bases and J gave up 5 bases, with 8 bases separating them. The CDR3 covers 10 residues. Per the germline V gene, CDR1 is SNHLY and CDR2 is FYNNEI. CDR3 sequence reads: CASSWDEQYF. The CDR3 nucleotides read TGTGCCAGTTCGTGGGACGAGCAGTACTTC.

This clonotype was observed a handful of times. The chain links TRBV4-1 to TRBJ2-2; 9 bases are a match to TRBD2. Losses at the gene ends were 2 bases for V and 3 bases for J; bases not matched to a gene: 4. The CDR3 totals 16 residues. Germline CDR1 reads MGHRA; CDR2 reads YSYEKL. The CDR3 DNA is TGCGCCAGCAGCCAAATGAGGACTAGCGACACCGGGGAGCTGTTTTTT. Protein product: CASSQMRTSDTGELFF.

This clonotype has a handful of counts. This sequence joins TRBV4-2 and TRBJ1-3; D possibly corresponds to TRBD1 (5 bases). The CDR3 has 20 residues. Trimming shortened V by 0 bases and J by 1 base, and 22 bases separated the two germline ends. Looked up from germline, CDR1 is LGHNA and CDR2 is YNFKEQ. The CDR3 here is CASSQDGFRGQLLSGNTIYF. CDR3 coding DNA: TGTGCCAGCAGCCAAGATGGTTTCCGGGGCCAACTATTGTCTGGAAACACCATATATTTT.

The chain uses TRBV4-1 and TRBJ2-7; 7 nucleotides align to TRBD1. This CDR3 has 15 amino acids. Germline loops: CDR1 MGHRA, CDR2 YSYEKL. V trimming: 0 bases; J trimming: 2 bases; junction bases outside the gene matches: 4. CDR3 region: CASSQEITGAYEQYF. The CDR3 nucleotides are TGCGCCAGCAGCCAAGAAATTACAGGGGCCTACGAGCAGTACTTC.

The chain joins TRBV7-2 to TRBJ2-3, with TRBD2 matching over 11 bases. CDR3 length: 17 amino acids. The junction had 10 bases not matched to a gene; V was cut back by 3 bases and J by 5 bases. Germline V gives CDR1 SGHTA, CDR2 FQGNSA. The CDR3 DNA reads TGTGCCAGCAGCTTGGCGCTAGCGGGGGGCGGTAGAGATACGCAGTATTTT. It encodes CASSLALAGGGRDTQYF.

This CDR3 reads CASSYSGEYRAYEQYF. The CDR3 DNA reads as TGTGCCAGCAGTTACTCTGGGGAGTACAGGGCTTACGAGCAGTACTTC. The chain has TRBV6-5 and TRBJ2-7, with a possible D match to TRBD1 (6 bases). The CDR3 runs to 16 residues. The ends were cut back, 0 bases at V and 4 bases at J, with 16 bases in the middle. In germline, CDR1 is MNHEY, CDR2 SVGAGI.

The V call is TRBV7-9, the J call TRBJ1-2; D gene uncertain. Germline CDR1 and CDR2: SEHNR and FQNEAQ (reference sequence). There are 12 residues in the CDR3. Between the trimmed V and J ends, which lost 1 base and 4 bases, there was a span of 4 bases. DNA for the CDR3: TGTGCCAGCAGCTTAGAAATCTATGGCTACACCTTC. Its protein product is CASSLEIYGYTF. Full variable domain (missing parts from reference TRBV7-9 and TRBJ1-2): DTGVSQNPRHKITKRGQNVTFRCDPISEHNRLYWYRQTLGQGPEFLTYFQNEAQLEKSRLLSDRFSAERPKGSFSTLEIQRTEQGDSAMYLCASSLEIYGYTFGSGTRLTVV.

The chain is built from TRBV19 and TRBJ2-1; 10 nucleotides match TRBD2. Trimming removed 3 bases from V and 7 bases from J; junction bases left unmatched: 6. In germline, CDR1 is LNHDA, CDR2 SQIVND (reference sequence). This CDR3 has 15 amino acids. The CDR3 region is CASSIQRGGLNEQFF. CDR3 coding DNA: TGTGCCAGTAGTATTCAGCGGGGGGGCCTAAATGAGCAGTTCTTC.

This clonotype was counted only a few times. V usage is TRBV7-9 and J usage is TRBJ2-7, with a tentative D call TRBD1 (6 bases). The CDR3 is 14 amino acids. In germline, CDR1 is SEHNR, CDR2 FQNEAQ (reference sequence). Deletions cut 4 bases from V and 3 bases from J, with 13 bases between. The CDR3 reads CASSSSKGVYEQYF. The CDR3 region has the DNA TGTGCCAGCAGCTCCTCAAAGGGGGTCTACGAGCAGTACTTC.